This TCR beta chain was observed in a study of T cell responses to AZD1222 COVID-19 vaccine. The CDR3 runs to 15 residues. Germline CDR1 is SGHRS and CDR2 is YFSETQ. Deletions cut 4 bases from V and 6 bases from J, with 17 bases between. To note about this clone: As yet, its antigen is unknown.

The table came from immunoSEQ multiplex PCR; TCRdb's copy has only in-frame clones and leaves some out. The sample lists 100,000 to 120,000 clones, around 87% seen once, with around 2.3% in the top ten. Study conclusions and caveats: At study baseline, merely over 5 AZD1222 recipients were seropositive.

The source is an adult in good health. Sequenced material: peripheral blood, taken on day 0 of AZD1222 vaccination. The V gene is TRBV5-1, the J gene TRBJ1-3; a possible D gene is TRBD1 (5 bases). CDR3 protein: CASSRNGASENTIYF. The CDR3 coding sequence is TGCGCCAGCAGCAGGAACGGGGCTTCGGAAAACACCATATATTTT.